This TCR beta chain was recorded in a study of shared clonotypes between healthy human individuals. The study, taken as a whole, reports: Relative to their counterparts shared across all four donors, non-shared clonotypes exhibited diminished generation probabilities.

With regard to this clone: The antigen remains undetermined.

CDR3 size: 12 residues. Germline-derived CDR1 and CDR2 are MNHNY and SVGAGI (reference sequence). Trimming pared 7 bases from V and 2 bases from J, leaving 8 bases between. The study separated CD4+ cells into CD45RA+ naive and CD45RA-negative memory subsets. Template for every sorted-subset replicate PCR totaled about 0.2 ug DNA, some 30,000 T cell genomes. Assay: immunoSEQ multiplex PCR; the TCRdb copy retains only in-frame clones and omits some. The sample shows 950,000 to 1,100,000 clones, 70% to 80% of them seen only once. The source material was memory CD4+ T cells from PBMCs. Subset described: CD45RA-negative fraction. The TCR originated in a man aged 18 to 35 in good health. Some clones in this sample may be carry-over from other donors' samples. The chain recombines TRBV6-6 with TRBJ1-2, with D unresolved. CDR3 sequence reads: CASMKLNYGYTF. DNA for the CDR3: TGTGCCAGCATGAAACTAAACTATGGCTACACCTTC.